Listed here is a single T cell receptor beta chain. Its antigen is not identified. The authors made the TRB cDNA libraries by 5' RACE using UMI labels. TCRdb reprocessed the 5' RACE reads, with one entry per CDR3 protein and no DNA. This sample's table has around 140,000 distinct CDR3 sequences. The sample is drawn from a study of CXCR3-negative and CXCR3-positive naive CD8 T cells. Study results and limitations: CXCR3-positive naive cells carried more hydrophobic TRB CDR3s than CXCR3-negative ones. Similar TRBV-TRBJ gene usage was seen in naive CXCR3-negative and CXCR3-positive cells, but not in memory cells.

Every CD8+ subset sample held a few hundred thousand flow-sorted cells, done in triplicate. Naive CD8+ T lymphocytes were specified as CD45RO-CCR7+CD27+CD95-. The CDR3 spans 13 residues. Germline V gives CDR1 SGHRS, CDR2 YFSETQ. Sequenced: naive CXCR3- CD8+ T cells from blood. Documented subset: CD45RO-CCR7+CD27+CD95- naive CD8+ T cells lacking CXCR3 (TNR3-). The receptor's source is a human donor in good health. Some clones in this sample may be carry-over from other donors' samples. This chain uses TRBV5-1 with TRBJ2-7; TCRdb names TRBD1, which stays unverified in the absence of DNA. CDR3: CAGSFGQGYEQYF.